This is a list of T cell receptor beta chains from one sample in a study of shared clonotypes between healthy human individuals. Assay: immunoSEQ multiplex PCR; the TCRdb copy retains only in-frame clones and omits some. The sample records 550,000 to 600,000 clones, 98% being singletons. The material sequenced was naive CD8+ T cells sorted from blood. These receptors all come from a young man in good health. Each CDR3 is given with its conserved first and last residue. The D gene is left open where the match is weak. Rows may omit the clone size; those that give it use once, few, many or a size class.

D: NA; J: TRBJ2-5; V: TRBV7-9; size: NA; CDR3: CASSLGGSQETQYF; DNA: TGTGCCAGCAGCCTGGGGGGATCCCAAGAGACCCAGTACTTC
D: NA; J: TRBJ2-1; V: TRBV11-3; size: NA; CDR3: CASSLENEQFF; DNA: TGTGCCAGCAGCTTAGAAAATGAGCAGTTCTTC
D: TRBD1; J: TRBJ2-5; V: TRBV18; size: NA; CDR3: CASSPGTGEETQYF; DNA: TGTGCCAGCTCACCAGGGACAGGGGAAGAGACCCAGTACTTC
D: NA; J: TRBJ2-2; V: TRBV29-1; size: NA; CDR3: CSAQRGTGELFF; DNA: TGCAGCGCCCAAAGGGGAACCGGGGAGCTGTTTTTT
D: NA; J: TRBJ2-1; V: TRBV29-1; size: NA; CDR3: CSGGLAPYNEQFF; DNA: TGCAGCGGGGGGTTAGCACCGTACAATGAGCAGTTCTTC
D: NA; J: TRBJ1-5; V: TRBV7-9; size: NA; CDR3: CASSSKASNQPQHF; DNA: TGTGCCAGCAGCTCTAAAGCGAGCAATCAGCCCCAGCATTTT
D: NA; J: TRBJ2-7; V: TRBV28; size: NA; CDR3: CASSLALIRSYEQYF; DNA: TGTGCCAGCAGTTTAGCGCTAATTCGGTCCTACGAGCAGTACTTC
D: TRBD1; J: TRBJ1-2; V: TRBV29-1; size: NA; CDR3: CSVGRQGDFYGYTF; DNA: TGCAGCGTTGGTCGACAGGGTGATTTCTATGGCTACACCTTC
D: NA; J: TRBJ2-7; V: TRBV6-1; size: once; CDR3: CASSGPGYEQYF; DNA: TGTGCCAGCAGCGGACCGGGATACGAGCAGTACTTC
D: NA; J: TRBJ1-2; V: TRBV6-5; size: NA; CDR3: CASSYSSGLEGYTF; DNA: TGTGCCAGCAGTTACTCTTCAGGGCTGGAAGGCTACACCTTC
D: NA; J: TRBJ2-1; V: TRBV20-1; size: NA; CDR3: CSARELLDQFF; DNA: TGCAGTGCTAGAGAACTACTGGATCAGTTCTTC
D: NA; J: TRBJ1-1; V: TRBV11-3; size: NA; CDR3: CASRHRRKRSTEAFF; DNA: TGTGCCAGCAGACATCGACGGAAAAGGAGCACTGAAGCTTTCTTT
D: NA; J: TRBJ2-2; V: TRBV15; size: NA; CDR3: CATSPDANTGELFF; DNA: TGTGCCACCAGCCCTGACGCGAACACCGGGGAGCTGTTTTTT
D: NA; J: TRBJ1-2; V: TRBV28; size: once; CDR3: CASSLKKLGYTF; DNA: TGTGCCAGCAGTTTAAAAAAACTTGGCTACACCTTC
D: TRBD1; J: TRBJ1-2; V: TRBV15; size: NA; CDR3: CATSNPQGAQGYTF; DNA: TGTGCCACCAGCAACCCACAGGGGGCGCAAGGCTACACCTTC
D: TRBD2; J: TRBJ2-5; V: TRBV11-2; size: NA; CDR3: CASSGHSGRIQETQYF; DNA: TGTGCCAGCAGCGGCCATAGCGGGAGGATACAAGAGACCCAGTACTTC
D: NA; J: TRBJ1-1; V: TRBV7-9; size: once; CDR3: CASSLDSLGAFF; DNA: TGTGCCAGCAGCCTGGACAGCCTCGGGGCTTTCTTT
D: NA; J: TRBJ2-2; V: TRBV4-1; size: NA; CDR3: CASSQVADFGELFF; DNA: TGCGCCAGCAGCCAAGTGGCCGACTTCGGGGAGCTGTTTTTT
D: NA; J: TRBJ2-1; V: TRBV2; size: NA; CDR3: CASIPTGRNRSYNEQFF; DNA: TGTGCCAGCATTCCCACAGGGCGGAATAGAAGCTACAATGAGCAGTTCTTC
D: TRBD2; J: TRBJ2-3; V: TRBV11-2; size: NA; CDR3: CASSLRTSGTDTQYF; DNA: TGTGCCAGCAGCTTACGGACTAGCGGCACAGATACGCAGTATTTT
D: NA; J: TRBJ1-3; V: TRBV6-1; size: NA; CDR3: CASSEPPISIYF; DNA: TGTGCCAGCAGTGAGCCCCCCATATCGATATATTTT
D: TRBD1; J: TRBJ1-2; V: TRBV11-1; size: NA; CDR3: CASSSPGQDHYGYTF; DNA: TGTGCCAGCAGCTCACCGGGACAGGATCACTATGGCTACACCTTC
D: NA; J: TRBJ2-7; V: TRBV6-1; size: NA; CDR3: CASSGGEEQYF; DNA: TGTGCCAGCAGTGGGGGCGAGGAGCAGTACTTC
D: NA; J: TRBJ1-1; V: TRBV29-1; size: once; CDR3: CSVVGYRTEAFF; DNA: TGCAGCGTCGTAGGGTATAGGACTGAAGCTTTCTTT
D: NA; J: TRBJ2-7; V: TRBV5-1; size: NA; CDR3: CASSLVSGDEQYF; DNA: TGCGCCAGCAGCTTGGTGTCCGGGGACGAGCAGTACTTC
D: TRBD1; J: TRBJ2-7; V: TRBV10-3; size: NA; CDR3: CATQGTGGYEQYF; DNA: TGTGCCACCCAAGGGACAGGGGGCTACGAGCAGTACTTC
D: NA; J: TRBJ2-1; V: TRBV6-4; size: NA; CDR3: CASSDSGQSFDEQFF; DNA: TGTGCCAGCAGTGACTCGGGACAATCTTTCGATGAGCAGTTCTTC
D: NA; J: TRBJ2-2; V: TRBV10-1; size: few; CDR3: CASSAAFSGELFF; DNA: TGCGCCAGCAGTGCGGCGTTCTCCGGGGAGCTGTTTTTT
D: NA; J: TRBJ2-7; V: TRBV4-3; size: NA; CDR3: CASSHGPTYEQYF; DNA: TGCGCCAGCAGCCACGGTCCCACCTACGAGCAGTACTTC
D: NA; J: TRBJ2-7; V: TRBV5-4; size: NA; CDR3: CASSLLGSLFYEQYF; DNA: TGTGCCAGCAGCTTACTCGGGTCGCTATTTTACGAGCAGTACTTC
D: NA; J: TRBJ1-1; V: TRBV2; size: NA; CDR3: CASSGRDEAFF; DNA: TGTGCCAGCAGTGGAAGGGATGAAGCTTTCTTT
D: TRBD1; J: TRBJ1-5; V: TRBV7-2; size: NA; CDR3: CASSIPTGYSNQPQHF; DNA: TGTGCCAGCAGCATTCCGACAGGGTATAGCAATCAGCCCCAGCATTTT
D: NA; J: TRBJ2-3; V: TRBV25-1; size: once; CDR3: CASSAPDTQYF; DNA: TGTGCCAGCAGTGCCCCAGATACGCAGTATTTT
D: NA; J: TRBJ2-5; V: TRBV7-9; size: NA; CDR3: CASSLADGGQETQYF; DNA: TGTGCCAGCAGCTTAGCGGATGGGGGGCAAGAGACCCAGTACTTC
D: NA; J: TRBJ2-3; V: TRBV18; size: NA; CDR3: CASSPWEGAHKDTQYF; DNA: TGTGCCAGCTCACCTTGGGAGGGGGCGCATAAAGATACGCAGTATTTT
D: TRBD2; J: TRBJ2-3; V: TRBV7-3; size: NA; CDR3: CASSLTLASGIITDTQYF; DNA: TGTGCCAGCAGCTTAACGTTAGCTAGCGGGATAATAACAGATACGCAGTATTTT
D: TRBD1; J: TRBJ2-7; V: TRBV4-2; size: NA; CDR3: CASSQATGAYEQYF; DNA: TGTGCCAGCAGCCAAGCAACAGGGGCCTACGAGCAGTACTTC
D: TRBD1; J: TRBJ2-5; V: TRBV5-1; size: NA; CDR3: CASRPGQGGLETQYF; DNA: TGCGCCAGCAGGCCAGGACAGGGTGGCTTAGAGACCCAGTACTTC
D: TRBD2; J: TRBJ2-2; V: TRBV7-3; size: NA; CDR3: CASSLRGLAGETGELFF; DNA: TGTGCCAGCAGCTTAAGGGGGCTAGCGGGAGAGACCGGGGAGCTGTTTTTT
D: NA; J: TRBJ2-7; V: TRBV9; size: NA; CDR3: CASSAEPGSDSYEQYF; DNA: TGTGCCAGCAGCGCCGAACCGGGATCCGATTCCTACGAGCAGTACTTC
D: TRBD2; J: TRBJ2-3; V: TRBV5-1; size: NA; CDR3: CASIRSGGITDTQYF; DNA: TGCGCCAGCATCCGATCGGGAGGGATCACAGATACGCAGTATTTT
D: TRBD1; J: TRBJ2-2; V: TRBV11-3; size: once; CDR3: CASSGDRESPGELFF; DNA: TGTGCCAGCAGCGGGGACAGGGAAAGCCCCGGGGAGCTGTTTTTT
D: NA; J: TRBJ2-5; V: TRBV11-3; size: NA; CDR3: CASSLRLGETQYF; DNA: TGTGCCAGCAGCTTGAGATTGGGGGAGACCCAGTACTTC
D: NA; J: TRBJ2-7; V: TRBV29-1; size: NA; CDR3: CSVGKRSGPQYEQYF; DNA: TGCAGCGTTGGTAAACGGTCGGGCCCTCAGTACGAGCAGTACTTC
D: NA; J: TRBJ1-4; V: TRBV7-9; size: once; CDR3: CASSLNNEKLFF; DNA: TGTGCCAGCAGCTTAAATAATGAAAAACTGTTTTTT
D: NA; J: TRBJ2-3; V: TRBV4-3; size: NA; CDR3: CASSQDPVGSGRTDTQYF; DNA: TGCGCCAGCAGCCAAGACCCTGTTGGTAGCGGCCGCACAGATACGCAGTATTTT
D: TRBD2; J: TRBJ2-1; V: TRBV4-3; size: NA; CDR3: CASSQTTPGLAEFF; DNA: TGCGCCAGCAGCCAAACTACCCCGGGACTAGCGGAGTTCTTC
D: NA; J: TRBJ1-4; V: TRBV15; size: NA; CDR3: CATSPAVGSNEKLFF; DNA: TGTGCCACCAGCCCCGCGGTGGGGTCTAATGAAAAACTGTTTTTT
D: TRBD2; J: TRBJ2-7; V: TRBV28; size: NA; CDR3: CASSLSSGIYEQYF; DNA: TGTGCCAGCAGTTTATCCAGCGGGATCTACGAGCAGTACTTC
D: TRBD1; J: TRBJ2-2; V: TRBV5-4; size: NA; CDR3: CASSMTGKNTGELFF; DNA: TGTGCCAGCAGCATGACAGGGAAGAACACCGGGGAGCTGTTTTTT
D: TRBD2; J: TRBJ2-1; V: TRBV10-2; size: NA; CDR3: CASSESNFPGGLLRDEQFF; DNA: TGCGCCAGCAGTGAGTCGAATTTCCCGGGAGGGCTCCTTCGGGATGAGCAGTTCTTC
D: NA; J: TRBJ1-1; V: TRBV30; size: NA; CDR3: CAWSVPTEAFF; DNA: TGTGCCTGGAGTGTACCCACTGAAGCTTTCTTT
D: TRBD2; J: TRBJ2-5; V: TRBV5-6; size: NA; CDR3: CASSSSTSGRVETQYF; DNA: TGTGCCAGCAGCTCTTCGACTAGCGGGAGGGTGGAGACCCAGTACTTC
D: NA; J: TRBJ2-1; V: TRBV4-1; size: NA; CDR3: CASSPGVRTEQFF; DNA: TGCGCCAGCAGCCCAGGGGTACGGACTGAGCAGTTCTTC